This TCR beta chain was recorded in a study of cytomegalovirus exposure and HLA in healthy donors. A remark on this clone: Its antigen remains unidentified.

With 60 Vbeta and 13 Jbeta primers, the PCR was carried out. Measured with immunoSEQ multiplex PCR; TCRdb has only the in-frame clones, and not every one. The table lists some 140,000 clones, roughly 77% of them singletons. Study results and limitations: Cytomegalovirus status, reportedly, was diagnosed with high specificity and sensitivity by the classifier.

The receptor's source is a man aged 25 to 40 in good health and CMV-seropositive. Material for sequencing was PBMCs.

The CDR3: CASSEARENYGYTF. Here the CDR3 DNA reads TGTGCCAGCAGTGAAGCGCGAGAGAACTATGGCTACACCTTC. The V gene is TRBV2, the J gene TRBJ1-2, with no clear D. The CDR3 contains 14 residues. Germline values: CDR1 SNHLY, CDR2 FYNNEI. V gave up 0 bases and J gave up 2 bases, with 7 bases separating them.